This passage covers 19 T cell receptor beta chains from one sample sequenced in a study of OX40 agonist ivuxolimab in advanced cancers. Generated by immunoSEQ multiplex PCR, the TCRdb table keeps only in-frame clones and is missing some. This sample has around 26,000 clones, with about 76% found just once. The material sequenced was CD4+ or CD8+ T cells sorted from blood, taken in a trial of the OX40 agonist ivuxolimab. These receptors came from an adult with an advanced solid tumor such as melanoma, head and neck, liver or kidney cancer.

The genes are TRBV27 and TRBJ2-7; possibly TRBD2 for D (6 bases). This CDR3 region has 14 residues. Trimming pared 3 bases from V and 2 bases from J, leaving 11 bases between. Looked up from germline, CDR1 is MNHEY and CDR2 is SMNVEV (reference sequence). The CDR3 region has the DNA TGTGCCAGCAGTTTCCGGGACTCCACCTACGAGCAGTACTTC. This translates into CASSFRDSTYEQYF.

CDR3 protein: CSVEDRGYTF. CDR3 nucleotide sequence: TGCAGCGTTGAAGATCGTGGCTACACCTTC. The V gene is TRBV29-1, the J gene TRBJ1-2; D is ambiguous. This CDR3 has 10 residues. The germline gives CDR1 SQVTM, CDR2 ANQGSEA. V was shortened by 0 bases and J by 7 bases, with 3 bases between the two germline ends.

This clone was seen only once. DNA for the CDR3: TGTGCCAGTAGCCGAGGAAATGCCCTCAATGAGCAGTTCTTC. As protein: CASSRGNALNEQFF. The rearrangement joins TRBV19 to TRBJ2-1; D call uncertain. V shed 6 bases and J shed 6 bases, with 15 bases lying between them. The germline gives CDR1 LNHDA, CDR2 SQIVND (reference sequence). The CDR3 is 14 residues long.

This chain uses TRBV30 with TRBJ1-3, with D unresolved. This CDR3 is 14 amino acids long. Trimming cost V 4 bases and J 0 bases, with 10 bases left between them. The V gene's germline CDR1 is GTSNPN and CDR2 SVGIG (reference sequence). The CDR3 DNA follows: TGTGCCTGGAACCCGCGTGTCTCTGGAAACACCATATATTTT. It codes for CAWNPRVSGNTIYF.

The J gene is TRBJ1-2, the V gene TRBV6-5; D unclear. Germline CDR1 and CDR2: MNHEY and SVGAGI. The CDR3 is made up of 14 amino acids. Trimming left V 4 bases short and J 5 bases short, with 14 bases between. The CDR3 sequence: CASSSNRQDYGYTF. DNA for the CDR3: TGTGCCAGCAGTTCGAACCGACAAGATTATGGCTACACCTTC.

This clone appeared once. The same CDR3 also results from other DNA sequences found in this sample. J is TRBJ2-3 and V is TRBV29-1; D remains ambiguous. The V end was cut by 2 bases, the J end by 2 bases, with 8 bases between. Germline assignment: CDR1 SQVTM and CDR2 ANQGSEA. CDR3 length equals 13 residues. CDR3 residues: CSVERRDTDTQYF. The CDR3 DNA sequence: TGCAGCGTTGAACGTAGGGACACAGATACGCAGTATTTT.

The chain links TRBV7-6 to TRBJ1-1; D call uncertain. Looked up from germline, CDR1 is SGHVS and CDR2 is FNYEAQ. V lost 3 bases and J lost 5, with 7 bases in between. The CDR3 extends over 12 amino acids. CDR3 sequence reads: CASSFAGTEAFF. The CDR3 DNA is TGTGCCAGCAGCTTTGCAGGAACTGAAGCTTTCTTT.

The chain joins TRBV6-6 to TRBJ2-3, with no clear D. CDR3 size: 14 residues. The V end lost 6 bases, the J end lost 3 bases, and 13 bases lay between the germline ends. Per the germline V gene, CDR1 is MNHNY and CDR2 is SVGAGI (reference sequence). CDR3 bases: TGTGCCAGCAGCCCCCCCACCAATACAGATACGCAGTATTTT. It codes for CASSPPTNTDTQYF.

This clone was detected once. The chain combines TRBV4-2 with TRBJ2-7; TRBD2 aligns across 7 bases. After removal of 0 bases from V and 0 bases from J, the junction contained 8 bases not matched to a gene. In germline, CDR1 is LGHNA, CDR2 YNFKEQ. The CDR3 loop spans 17 amino acids. In DNA, the CDR3 is TGTGCCAGCAGCCAAGAGGATAGCGGGTTGCTCTCCTACGAGCAGTACTTC. Its protein is CASSQEDSGLLSYEQYF.

This chain uses TRBV9 with TRBJ1-2; tentative D call: TRBD1 (5 bases). The V gene lost 0 bases and the J gene lost 2 bases, with 14 bases spanning the gap. The CDR3 consists of 16 residues. Germline CDR1 and CDR2: SGDLS and YYNGEE. CDR3 sequence: CASSVVSQGLNYGYTF. The CDR3 DNA sequence: TGTGCCAGCAGCGTAGTGAGTCAGGGCCTCAACTATGGCTACACCTTC.

The chain carries TRBV28 and TRBJ2-7; D gene uncertain. The CDR3 is made up of 13 amino acids. The germline CDR1 and CDR2 sequences are MDHEN and SYDVKM. The ends were cut back, 2 bases at V and 6 bases at J, with 11 bases in the middle. For the CDR3, the DNA is TGTGCCAGCAGTTTAGAGACTGAGCTCGAGCAGTACTTC. Amino acids: CASSLETELEQYF.

The V gene is TRBV30, the J gene TRBJ1-5, with D maybe TRBD1 (6 bases). With 1 base removed from V and 7 bases from J, the gap between germline ends came to 23 bases. Germline V gene lookup returns CDR1 GTSNPN and CDR2 SVGIG (reference sequence). This CDR3 has 17 amino acids. The CDR3 reads CAWSGGRRPQTGQPQHF. In DNA, the CDR3 is TGTGCCTGGAGTGGGGGACGTCGACCCCAGACAGGACAGCCCCAGCATTTT.

The chain joins TRBV27 to TRBJ2-7; D possibly matches TRBD1 or TRBD2 (5 bases each). Between the trimmed V and J ends, which lost 6 bases and 7 bases, there was a span of 19 bases. Germline CDR1 MNHEY, CDR2 SMNVEV (reference sequence). CDR3 length: 14 amino acids. The CDR3 coding sequence is TGTGCCAGCAGGAGGGCACAGGATCTTGAAGAGCAGTACTTC. As protein: CASRRAQDLEEQYF.

The chain joins TRBV9 to TRBJ1-6; no reliable D call. CDR3 size: 13 residues. Germline lookup yields CDR1 SGDLS and CDR2 YYNGEE. The V end was cut by 0 bases, the J end by 8 bases, with 6 bases between. Written as DNA, the CDR3 is TGTGCCAGCAGCGTAGGGAAATATTCACCCCTCCACTTT. The encoded protein is CASSVGKYSPLHF.

This clone has just one count. This sequence joins TRBV5-1 and TRBJ2-7; maybe TRBD2 (5 bases). Trimming cost V 0 bases and J 7 bases, with 14 bases left between them. The CDR3 covers 14 residues. Germline CDR1 and CDR2: SGHRS and YFSETQ. CDR3 nucleotides: TGCGCCAGCAGCTTGGGGACCGGTCCGGGGGAGCAGTACTTC. Its protein product is CASSLGTGPGEQYF.

CDR3 sequence (DNA): TGCGCCAGCAAGGACACTGGCCTTTCCTACGAGCAGTACTTC. This gives the protein CASKDTGLSYEQYF. This chain connects TRBV5-1 to TRBJ2-7; TRBD1 might be the D (5 bases). The germline V and J ends were trimmed by 6 bases and 1 base, with 14 bases remaining between them. The CDR3 has 14 amino acids. The V gene's germline CDR1 is SGHRS and CDR2 YFSETQ.

The genes are TRBV9 and TRBJ2-7; TRBD2 matches at 10 bases. Unmatched junction bases numbered 9, after V lost 5 bases and J lost 7 bases. The CDR3 length is 14 residues. CDR1 is SGDLS and CDR2 is YYNGEE in the germline V gene. In DNA, the CDR3 is TGTGCCAGCAGTCCCGGACTAGCGGAGTGGGAGCAGTACTTC. Translated, it gives CASSPGLAEWEQYF.

This clone was observed a few times. CDR3 nucleotides: TGTGCCAGCAGGAGGACTAGCGGGAGGCTCCACGAGCAGTACTTC. It yields the protein CASRRTSGRLHEQYF. The rearrangement joins TRBV28 to TRBJ2-7; 14 bases line up with TRBD2. With 6 bases clipped from V and 5 bases from J, the junction kept 6 bases outside the gene matches. Per the germline V gene, CDR1 is MDHEN and CDR2 is SYDVKM. This CDR3 contains 15 residues.

This chain links TRBV2 with TRBJ2-4; maybe TRBD2 (5 bases). Trimming took 7 bases from V and 6 from J, leaving 25 bases between them. The CDR3 covers 17 residues. Looked up from germline, CDR1 is SNHLY and CDR2 is FYNNEI. CDR3 loop: CASNPFTDGRTGNIQYF. In DNA form, the CDR3 reads TGTGCCAGCAACCCTTTTACGGACGGTAGGACTGGAAACATTCAGTACTTC.